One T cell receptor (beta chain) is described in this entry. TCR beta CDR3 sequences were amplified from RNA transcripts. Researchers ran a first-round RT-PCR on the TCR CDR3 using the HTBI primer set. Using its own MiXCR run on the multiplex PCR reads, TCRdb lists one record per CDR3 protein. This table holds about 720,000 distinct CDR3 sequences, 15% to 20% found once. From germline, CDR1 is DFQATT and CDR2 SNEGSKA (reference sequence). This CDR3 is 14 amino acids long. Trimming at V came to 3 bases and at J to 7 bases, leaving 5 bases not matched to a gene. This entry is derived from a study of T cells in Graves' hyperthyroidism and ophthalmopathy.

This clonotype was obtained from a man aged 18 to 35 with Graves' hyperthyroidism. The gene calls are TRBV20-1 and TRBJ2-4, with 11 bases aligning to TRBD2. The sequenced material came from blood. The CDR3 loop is CSARAGLAGNIQYF. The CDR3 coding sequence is TGCAGTGCTAGGGCTGGACTAGCGGGTAACATTCAGTACTTC.